Listed below are T cell receptor beta chains from one sample, sequenced in a study of T-cell reconstitution after alpha-beta-depleted transplantation in children. TCRdb processed the PCR reads anew with MiXCR; each CDR3 protein has one entry. The table lists hundreds of thousands of distinct CDR3 sequences, about 14% of them singletons. Sequences were derived from PBMCs, sampled from the stem cell graft. The receptors here all came from a human donor who donated a stem cell graft to a child with Fanconi anemia. CDR3s include the opening cysteine and the closing phenylalanine or tryptophan. The D gene is left open where the match is weak. Clone size is given for some rows only: seen once, a few or many times, or a class if the clone is expanded.

clone size	CDR3 length	V gene	J gene	D gene	CDR3 DNA	CDR3 protein
NA	15	TRBV7-2	TRBJ1-3	NA	TGTGCCAGCAGCTTAGTCACAGGCTCTGGAAACACCATATATTTT	CASSLVTGSGNTIYF
many	16	TRBV20-1	TRBJ2-3	NA	TGCAGTGCTAGAGGAATGGAGGGGGTCGTCGGAGATACGCAGTATTTT	CSARGMEGVVGDTQYF
NA	13	TRBV11-2	TRBJ2-7	NA	TGTGCCAGCAGCTTACTTCGGGACCACGAGCAGTACTTC	CASSLLRDHEQYF
NA	17	TRBV11-2	TRBJ2-1	TRBD2	TGTGCCAGCAGCCCTGGGACTAGCGGGCGCTTTATCTATGAGCAGTTCTTC	CASSPGTSGRFIYEQFF
few	15	TRBV7-2	TRBJ2-4	TRBD1	TGTGCCAGCAGCTACCAGACAGGGGGCTGGAACATTCAGTACTTC	CASSYQTGGWNIQYF
many	17	TRBV28	TRBJ2-3	NA	TGTGCCAGCAGTTTAGGTTGGGCACTAGCAGACACAGATACGCAGTATTTT	CASSLGWALADTDTQYF
many	15	TRBV6-5	TRBJ1-5	NA	TGTGCCAGCAGTTACTCGTTCGGGGGGAATCAGCCCCAGCATTTT	CASSYSFGGNQPQHF
NA	13	TRBV10-3	TRBJ1-1	NA	TGTGCCACCCGTCTGACTGGGAACACTGAAGCTTTCTTT	CATRLTGNTEAFF
NA	15	TRBV28	TRBJ1-1	NA	TGTGCCAGCAGCCGTCCTCAGGGACTGAACACTGAAGCTTTCTTT	CASSRPQGLNTEAFF
many	14	TRBV4-2	TRBJ1-1	NA	TGTGCCAGCAGCCAAGATAGGGGTTGGGCTGAAGCTTTCTTT	CASSQDRGWAEAFF
few	14	TRBV9	TRBJ2-7	TRBD1	TGTGCCAGCAGCCAATCTTCACAGGGGAACGAGCAGTACTTC	CASSQSSQGNEQYF
NA	15	TRBV5-1	TRBJ1-1	NA	TGCGCCAGCAGCCCAACCGGGACACTGAACACTGAAGCTTTCTTT	CASSPTGTLNTEAFF
many	16	TRBV7-8	TRBJ2-1	TRBD2	TGTGCCAGCAGCTTAGGGACTAGCGGGGGGGCCGAGGAGCAGTTCTTC	CASSLGTSGGAEEQFF
NA	14	TRBV29-1	TRBJ2-5	NA	TGCAGCGTTGAAGATCAGGGGGGGAAAGAGACCCAGTACTTC	CSVEDQGGKETQYF
few	10	TRBV5-6	TRBJ2-7	NA	TGTGCCAGGACCTTCTACGAGCAGTACTTC	CARTFYEQYF
NA	16	TRBV20-1	TRBJ1-5	NA	TGCAGTGCTAGAGACTGGAGGGGAGGAAGCAATCAGCCCCAGCATTTT	CSARDWRGGSNQPQHF
few	15	TRBV6-5	TRBJ1-3	NA	TGTGCCAGCAGTTACTCGACAGAATCTGGAAACACCATATATTTT	CASSYSTESGNTIYF
NA	13	TRBV6-5	TRBJ2-7	TRBD1	TGTGCCAGCAGTTACTTAGGACAGGGCGAGCAGTACTTC	CASSYLGQGEQYF
many	10	TRBV7-9	TRBJ2-1	NA	TGTGCCAGTGCGCACAATGAGCAGTTCTTC	CASAHNEQFF
NA	15	TRBV5-6	TRBJ1-2	TRBD1	TGTGCCAGCAGCTTGGCCCGAACCGGGACAGATGGCTACACCTTC	CASSLARTGTDGYTF
NA	16	TRBV2	TRBJ2-1	NA	TGTGCCAGCAGTGAAGCGCCGGGGGACTCCTACAATGAGCAGTTCTTC	CASSEAPGDSYNEQFF
NA	13	TRBV20-1	TRBJ2-3	NA	TGCAGTGCTCCTAAGGGGAGCACAGATACGCAGTATTTT	CSAPKGSTDTQYF
many	16	TRBV10-3	TRBJ2-3	TRBD2	TGTGCCATCAGTGAGTCGGGGCTAGCGGGCACAGATACGCAGTATTTT	CAISESGLAGTDTQYF
NA	14	TRBV3-1	TRBJ2-3	NA	TGTGCCAGCAGCCAAGATGGGAGCACAGATACGCAGTATTTT	CASSQDGSTDTQYF
NA	12	TRBV2	TRBJ2-4	NA	TGTGCCAGCGGCCCCGAAAAAAACATTCAGTACTTC	CASGPEKNIQYF
NA	15	TRBV6-1	TRBJ2-3	TRBD1	TGTGCCAGCACCCGACAGGGATTGAGCACAGATACGCAGTATTTT	CASTRQGLSTDTQYF
few	14	TRBV12-5	TRBJ2-3	TRBD1	TGTGCTAGCTCCGGACAGGGGACCACAGATACGCAGTATTTT	CASSGQGTTDTQYF
few	17	TRBV28	TRBJ2-2	TRBD1	TGTGCCAGCAGTTTAATTAGAACGGGACAGTATTCCGGGGAGCTGTTTTTT	CASSLIRTGQYSGELFF
NA	15	TRBV4-2	TRBJ1-5	TRBD1	TGTGCCAGCAGCCAAGACGGGACAGGTGATCAGCCCCAGCATTTT	CASSQDGTGDQPQHF
few	14	TRBV25-1	TRBJ1-5	NA	TGTGCCAGCAGTGGGCAGGGAGCGTGGCAGCCCCAGCATTTT	CASSGQGAWQPQHF
NA	17	TRBV4-1	TRBJ2-1	NA	TGCGCCAGCAGCGAGGGGGACGGACAGACGGACTACAATGAGCAGTTCTTC	CASSEGDGQTDYNEQFF
few	13	TRBV18	TRBJ2-5	NA	TGTGCCAGCTCAGCCGGGTTTCAAGAGACCCAGTACTTC	CASSAGFQETQYF
NA	17	TRBV18	TRBJ2-3	TRBD2	TGTGCCAGCTCACCAATAGCGGGGACTTTTGGCACAGATACGCAGTATTTT	CASSPIAGTFGTDTQYF
few	14	TRBV12-3/TRBV12-4	TRBJ1-2	NA	TGTGCCAGCAGTTTAGGAGGGGCAACTTATGGCTACACCTTC	CASSLGGATYGYTF
NA	10	TRBV2	TRBJ2-7	NA	TGTGCCTCAGGGGCCTACGAGCAGTACTTC	CASGAYEQYF
NA	17	TRBV20-1	TRBJ1-5	NA	TGCAGTGCTAGCCCGTTCAGATCCTCCCAACAGGGTCAGCCCCAGCATTTT	CSASPFRSSQQGQPQHF
few	12	TRBV12-3/TRBV12-4	TRBJ1-2	NA	TGTGCCAGCAGTTTGTGGGGGGATGGCTACACCTTC	CASSLWGDGYTF
few	16	TRBV7-8	TRBJ2-1	TRBD2	TGTGCCAGCAGCCCCTCTGGCGGGGGGGTGCTAAATGAGCAGTTCTTC	CASSPSGGGVLNEQFF
NA	12	TRBV27	TRBJ2-7	NA	TGTGCCAGCGGAGTTAATCTCTACGAGGAGTACTTC	CASGVNLYEEYF
few	11	TRBV29-1	TRBJ1-1	NA	TGCAGCGTTGATAAGAACACTGAAGCTTTCTTT	CSVDKNTEAFF
NA	12	TRBV29-1	TRBJ1-4	TRBD1	TGCAGCGTGACAGGGTCTCATGAAAAACTGTTTTTT	CSVTGSHEKLFF
few	17	TRBV4-2	TRBJ1-5	NA	TGTGCCAGCAGCCAAGACCTCGGGGTTTATAGCAATCAGCCCCAGCATTTT	CASSQDLGVYSNQPQHF
many	15	TRBV6-5	TRBJ1-4	TRBD1	TGTGCCAGCAGTTACTCGGGGACAGGGGTTGGAAAACTGTTTTTT	CASSYSGTGVGKLFF
few	14	TRBV7-9	TRBJ1-1	NA	TGTGCCAGCAGCCCTCTCCTGTGGGACACTGAAGCTTTCTTT	CASSPLLWDTEAFF
NA	13	TRBV5-1	TRBJ1-3	NA	TGCGCCAGCAGCGAAGGGCAGGGAAACACCATATATTTT	CASSEGQGNTIYF